The clone carrying this T cell receptor (beta chain) was seen a handful of times. The sample is drawn from a study of T cells in Graves' hyperthyroidism and ophthalmopathy. RNA transcripts provided the source from which TCR beta CDR3 regions were amplified. First-round RT-PCR of the TCR CDR3 relied on the HTBI primer set. One entry per CDR3 protein results from TCRdb running MiXCR on the multiplex PCR reads. The sample yields fewer than 650,000 distinct CDR3 sequences, 11% to 15% seen once. CDR1 SNHLY and CDR2 FYNNEI come from the germline V gene. Trimming removed 4 bases from V and 5 bases from J, with 14 bases in between. The CDR3 length is 14 residues.

This clonotype originated in a woman aged 18-29 years with Graves' ophthalmopathy. The sample comprised blood. J is TRBJ2-5 and V is TRBV2; D gene ambiguous. For the CDR3, the DNA is TGTGCCAGCAGTGGTGGACCGACCCCCGAGACCCAGTACTTC. This encodes CASSGGPTPETQYF.